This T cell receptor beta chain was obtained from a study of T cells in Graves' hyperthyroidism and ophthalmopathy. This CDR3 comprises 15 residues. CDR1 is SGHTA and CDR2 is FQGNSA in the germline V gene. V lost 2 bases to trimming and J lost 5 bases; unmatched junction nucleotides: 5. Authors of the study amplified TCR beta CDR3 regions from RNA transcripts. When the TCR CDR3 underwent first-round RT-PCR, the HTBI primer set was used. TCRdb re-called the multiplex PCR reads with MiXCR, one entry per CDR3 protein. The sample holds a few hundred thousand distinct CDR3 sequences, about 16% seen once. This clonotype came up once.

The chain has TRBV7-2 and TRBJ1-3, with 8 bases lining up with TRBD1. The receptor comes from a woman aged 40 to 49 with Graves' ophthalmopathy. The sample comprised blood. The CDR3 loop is CASSLSSGGRNTIYF. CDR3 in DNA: TGTGCCAGCAGCTTATCATCAGGGGGCAGAAACACCATATATTTT.